Given below is one T cell receptor beta chain in context. Total RNA, at least 5 micrograms per sample, was extracted from PBMCs. The V end was cut by 1 base, the J end by 2 bases, with 16 bases between. The CDR3 consists of 17 residues. This sample stems from a study of blood T cells in healthy people across ages. Together with a sample-barcoded 5' primer, a J-beta primer mix was included in a second PCR lasting about 7 to 12 cycles. One entry per CDR3 protein results from TCRdb running MiXCR on the 5' RACE reads. The sample consists of 550,000 to 800,000 distinct CDR3 sequences, about 21% of them appearing once.

The genes are TRBV12-3 or TRBV12-4 and TRBJ2-3; weak D call: TRBD2 (7 bases). Sequenced input: blood. The TCR comes from a man between 65 and 85 years old in good health. Here the CDR3 reads CASSLDIGGRFTDTQYF. In nucleotides, the CDR3 is TGTGCCAGCAGTTTAGATATCGGGGGGCGATTCACAGATACGCAGTATTTT.